A single sample is the source of the 16 T cell receptor beta chains below, sequenced in a study of T cells in pancreatic ductal adenocarcinoma. Surgery without prior neoadjuvant therapy was the treatment of the selected pancreatic ductal adenocarcinoma patients. TCRdb's copy holds only in-frame clones and misses some; the assay was immunoSEQ multiplex PCR. The data contain roughly 17,000 clones, 91% of them singletons. Specimen: PBMCs. Receptors originate from a human donor with pancreatic ductal adenocarcinoma.

This CDR3 reads CASSLPGWSYNEQFF. For the CDR3, the DNA is TGTGCCAGCAGCTTGCCAGGCTGGTCCTACAATGAGCAGTTCTTC. This sequence joins TRBV5-8 and TRBJ2-1, with no clear D. This CDR3 has 15 residues. Per germline, CDR1 SGHTS and CDR2 YDEGEE. V was trimmed by 1 base and J by 1 base, leaving 9 bases between them.

The chain employs TRBV9 and TRBJ2-5; maybe TRBD1 (7 bases). Trimming pared 2 bases from V and 2 bases from J, leaving 16 bases between. Germline V lookup: CDR1 SGDLS, CDR2 YYNGEE. There are 16 residues in the CDR3. CDR3 sequence reads: CASSVDRDFFQETQYF. The CDR3 DNA reads as TGTGCCAGCAGCGTCGACAGGGACTTCTTTCAAGAGACCCAGTACTTC.

This clone was detected once. The CDR3 region has the DNA TGTGCCAGCAGCTCCCGGCAGGGACAGGGAGGGTCCTACGAGCAGTACTTC. Translating it yields CASSSRQGQGGSYEQYF. The V gene is TRBV7-9, the J gene TRBJ2-7; 9 bases match TRBD1. V gave up 4 bases and J gave up 1 base; unmatched junction bases: 11. Germline lookup yields CDR1 SEHNR and CDR2 FQNEAQ (reference sequence). The length of the CDR3 is 17 residues.

CDR3 nucleotide sequence: TGTGCCAGCAGCTTAGGGTTCTCAGGGGGGCAGTTCTTC. It is translated as CASSLGFSGGQFF. V and J are TRBV11-3 and TRBJ2-1; 7 bases are a match to TRBD1. CDR1 and CDR2 from the germline V gene are SGHNT and YENEEA. The trim removed 1 base at V and 12 bases at J, leaving 6 bases unmatched. The CDR3 covers 13 residues.

The V and J genes are TRBV19 and TRBJ2-2, with TRBD1 as a possible D gene (6 bases). Germline V gene data show CDR1 as LNHDA and CDR2 as SQIVND (reference sequence). V shed 5 bases and J shed 7 bases, with 23 bases lying between them. The CDR3 loop spans 17 amino acids. The CDR3 loop is CASSPISGTKRVGELFF. CDR3 coding DNA: TGTGCCAGTAGTCCCATCTCCGGGACAAAAAGGGTCGGGGAGCTGTTTTTT.

V gene TRBV9 combines with J gene TRBJ2-6, with D possibly matching TRBD1 (7 bases). The germline V and J ends were trimmed by 2 bases and 4 bases, with 25 bases remaining between them. Germline CDR1 SGDLS, CDR2 YYNGEE. The CDR3 has 20 residues. The CDR3 nucleotides are TGTGCCAGCAGCGTCCCCGGGACAGCGGGTTTGAGGTCGGGGGCCAACGTCCTGACTTTC. Protein product: CASSVPGTAGLRSGANVLTF.

The chain recombines TRBV9 with TRBJ2-3, with D uncertain. The CDR3 is 15 amino acids. CDR1 SGDLS and CDR2 YYNGEE come from the germline V gene. V was cut by 0 bases and J by 1 base, with 9 bases left in between. CDR3 DNA: TGTGCCAGCAGCGTAGGCGGTCGGGGCACAGATACGCAGTATTTT. Translation gives CASSVGGRGTDTQYF.

The rearrangement links TRBV19 to TRBJ1-1; no clear D. The V end lost 4 bases, the J end lost 1 base, and 13 bases lay between the germline ends. The CDR3 is 15 amino acids. The germline V gene has CDR1 LNHDA and CDR2 SQIVND (reference sequence). CDR3 bases: TGTGCCAGTAGTACCCCGGACCCCTCGAACACTGAAGCTTTCTTT. Translated, it gives CASSTPDPSNTEAFF.

This clone was detected only a few times. The chain recombines TRBV5-1 with TRBJ1-1; the D is unclear. The length of the CDR3 is 14 residues. CDR1 is SGHRS and CDR2 is YFSETQ in the germline V gene. V lost 0 bases and J lost 4, with 10 bases in between. As DNA, the CDR3 is TGCGCCAGCAGCTTGGGGCGGGAGAGCACTGAAGCTTTCTTT. Protein product: CASSLGRESTEAFF.

The chain is built from TRBV6-5 and TRBJ2-2; TRBD1 matches 7 bases. CDR1 and CDR2 from the germline V gene are MNHEY and SVGAGI. V gave up 5 bases and J gave up 5 bases; unmatched junction bases: 5. This CDR3 has 14 residues. The CDR3 sequence: CASSPDRATGELFF. The CDR3 DNA follows: TGTGCCAGCAGTCCAGACAGGGCGACCGGGGAGCTGTTTTTT.

This clone was seen just once. The J gene is TRBJ1-1, the V gene TRBV4-3; TRBD1 matches at 11 bases. CDR1 is LGHNA and CDR2 is YSLEER in the germline V gene. Unmatched junction bases numbered 12, after V lost 3 bases and J lost 0 bases. CDR3 length: 19 amino acids. The CDR3 region is CASSHATGTGGIMNTEAFF. CDR3 DNA sequence: TGCGCCAGCAGCCATGCCACCGGGACAGGGGGGATTATGAACACTGAAGCTTTCTTT.

This clone was detected only a few times. V and J are TRBV11-2 and TRBJ2-2, with TRBD1 identical over 10 bases. The CDR3 totals 18 residues. In germline, CDR1 is SGHAT, CDR2 FQNNGV. Trimming at V came to 5 bases and at J to 3 bases, leaving 12 bases not matched to a gene. The CDR3 sequence is CASSPPRWGQGHTGELFF. The CDR3 region has the DNA TGTGCCAGCAGCCCCCCACGGTGGGGACAGGGGCACACCGGGGAGCTGTTTTTT.

This clone was counted between two and nine times. This CDR3 reads CASSLGSSELDTQYF. The CDR3 DNA sequence: TGTGCCAGCAGTTTAGGGTCGTCCGAGCTGGATACGCAGTATTTT. V gene TRBV27 combines with J gene TRBJ2-3; D gene unclear. The germline gives CDR1 MNHEY, CDR2 SMNVEV (reference sequence). The CDR3 contains 15 residues. Between the trimmed V and J ends, which lost 2 bases and 6 bases, there was a span of 15 bases.

The chain carries TRBV15 and TRBJ1-2; TRBD1 might be the D (5 bases). CDR1 is LNHNV and CDR2 is YYDKDF in the germline V gene (reference sequence). V was shortened by 8 bases and J by 1 base, with 5 bases between the two germline ends. The CDR3 contains 11 residues. For the CDR3, the DNA is TGTGCCACCCAGGGTAACTATGGCTACACCTTC. Its translation: CATQGNYGYTF.

The gene calls are TRBV19 and TRBJ2-3; the D gene is possibly TRBD1 (5 bases). The CDR3 runs 16 residues. V shed 6 bases and J shed 0 bases, with 16 bases lying between them. Germline values: CDR1 LNHDA, CDR2 SQIVND (reference sequence). The CDR3 spells CASRPTAASSTDTQYF. The CDR3 DNA reads TGTGCCAGTAGACCGACAGCAGCTTCTAGCACAGATACGCAGTATTTT.

The chain joins TRBV2 to TRBJ2-1; 8 nucleotides match TRBD2. Germline CDR1 reads SNHLY; CDR2 reads FYNNEI. The CDR3 runs 15 residues. With V trimmed by 3 bases and J by 12 bases, 13 bases remained unmatched. The CDR3 loop reads CASSDISGNGARQFF. DNA for the CDR3: TGTGCCAGCAGTGACATTAGCGGGAATGGGGCGAGGCAGTTCTTC.